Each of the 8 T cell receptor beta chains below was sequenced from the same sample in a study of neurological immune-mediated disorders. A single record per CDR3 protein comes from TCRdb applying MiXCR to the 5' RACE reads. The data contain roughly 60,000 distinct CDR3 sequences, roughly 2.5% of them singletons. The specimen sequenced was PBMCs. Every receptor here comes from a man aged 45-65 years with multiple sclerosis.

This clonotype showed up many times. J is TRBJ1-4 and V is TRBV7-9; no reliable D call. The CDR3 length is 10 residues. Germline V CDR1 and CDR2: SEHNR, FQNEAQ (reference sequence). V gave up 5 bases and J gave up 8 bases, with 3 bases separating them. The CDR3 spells CASSREKLFF. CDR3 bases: TGTGCCAGCAGCCGAGAAAAACTGTTTTTT.

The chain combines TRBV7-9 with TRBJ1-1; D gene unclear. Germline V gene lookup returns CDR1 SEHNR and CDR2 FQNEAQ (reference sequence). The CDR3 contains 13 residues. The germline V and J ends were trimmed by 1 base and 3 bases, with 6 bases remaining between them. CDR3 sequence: CASSLEMDTEAFF. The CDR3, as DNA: TGTGCCAGCAGCTTAGAGATGGACACTGAAGCTTTCTTT.

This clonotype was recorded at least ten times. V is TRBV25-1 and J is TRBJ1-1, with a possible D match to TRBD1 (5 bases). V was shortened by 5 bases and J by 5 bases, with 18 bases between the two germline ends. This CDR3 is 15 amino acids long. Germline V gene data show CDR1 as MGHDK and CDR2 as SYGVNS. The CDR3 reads CASSLRGVMGTEAFF. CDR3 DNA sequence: TGTGCCAGCAGTCTCAGAGGGGTAATGGGGACTGAAGCTTTCTTT.

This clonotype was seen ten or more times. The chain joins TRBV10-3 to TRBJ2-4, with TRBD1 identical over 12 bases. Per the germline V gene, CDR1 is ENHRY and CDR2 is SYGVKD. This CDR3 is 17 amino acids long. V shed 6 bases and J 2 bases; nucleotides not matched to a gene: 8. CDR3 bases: TGTGCCATCAGACCGGGACAGGGGGCCTTATCCAAAAACATTCAGTACTTC. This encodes CAIRPGQGALSKNIQYF.

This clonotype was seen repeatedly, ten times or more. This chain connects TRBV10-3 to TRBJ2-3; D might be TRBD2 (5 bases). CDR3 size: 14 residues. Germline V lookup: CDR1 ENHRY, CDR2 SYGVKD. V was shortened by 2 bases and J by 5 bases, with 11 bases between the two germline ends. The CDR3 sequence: CAISERGSIDTQYF. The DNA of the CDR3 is TGTGCCATCAGTGAGCGGGGAAGTATAGATACGCAGTATTTT.

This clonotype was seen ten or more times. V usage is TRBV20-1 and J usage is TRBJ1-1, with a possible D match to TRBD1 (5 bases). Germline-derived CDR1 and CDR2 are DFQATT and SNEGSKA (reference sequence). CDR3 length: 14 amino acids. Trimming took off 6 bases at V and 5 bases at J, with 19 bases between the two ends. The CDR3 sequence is CSAPPRGLGTEAFF. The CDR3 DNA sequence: TGCAGTGCCCCTCCCCGGGGGTTAGGTACTGAAGCTTTCTTT.

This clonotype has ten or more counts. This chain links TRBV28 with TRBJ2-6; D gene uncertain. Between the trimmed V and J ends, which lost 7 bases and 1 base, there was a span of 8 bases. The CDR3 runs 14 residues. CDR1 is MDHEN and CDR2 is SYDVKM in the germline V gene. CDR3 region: CASKPPSGANVLTF. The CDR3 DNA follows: TGTGCCAGCAAACCCCCTTCTGGGGCCAACGTCCTGACTTTC.

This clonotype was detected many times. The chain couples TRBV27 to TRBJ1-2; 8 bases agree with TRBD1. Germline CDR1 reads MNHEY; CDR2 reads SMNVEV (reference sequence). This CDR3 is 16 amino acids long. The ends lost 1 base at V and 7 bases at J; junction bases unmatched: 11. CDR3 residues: CASSLYSPGGQGGYTF. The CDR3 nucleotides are TGTGCCAGCAGTTTATATTCCCCCGGCGGACAGGGTGGCTACACCTTC.